This T cell receptor beta chain was captured in a study of OX40 agonist ivuxolimab in advanced cancers. About the study: Cohort: approximately 83% men, mean age roughly 60, aged about 20 to 80. Study-wide findings and caveats: More expanded clones were found, on average, in CD8+ than in CD4+ T cells. CD4+ and CD8+ blood T cells expanded clonally by week 6 at 0.1 to 3.0 mg/kg.

A remark on this clone: Its antigen is unknown.

Clones were sequenced by immunoSEQ multiplex PCR, and TCRdb holds only the in-frame ones, with some missing. The repertoire includes about 58,000 clones, 79% of them detected once, and roughly 1.2% sits in the top ten. Germline V gives CDR1 SGHRS, CDR2 YFSETQ. Deletions cut 2 bases from V and 5 bases from J, with 6 bases between. The CDR3 has 12 amino acids. The genes are TRBV5-1 and TRBJ2-3; tentative D call: TRBD1 (5 bases). This receptor was identified in an adult with an advanced solid tumor such as melanoma, head and neck, liver or kidney cancer. Sequenced here: CD4+ or CD8+ T cells sorted from blood, sampled in a trial of the OX40 agonist ivuxolimab. The CDR3 sequence: CASSLQEDTQYF. CDR3 DNA sequence: TGCGCCAGCAGCTTACAGGAAGATACGCAGTATTTT.